The sequence of this T cell receptor (beta chain) was determined in a study of cytomegalovirus exposure and HLA in healthy donors. Study summary: As an earlier analysis found, about 190 million T cells yielded about 100 million unique TCR beta sequences. General observations from the study: In a later analysis, HLA-associated TCR beta chains were more clonally expanded than equally common others. Links to common viral pathogens appeared, in a later analysis, for several of the most significant clusters. According to the study, roughly 180 TCR beta chains were cytomegalovirus-associated.

The primer mix had 60 Vbeta and 13 Jbeta primers. Only in-frame clones appear in the TCRdb table, and some are missing; sequencing was by immunoSEQ multiplex PCR. Of hundreds of thousands of clones in the sample, over 80% were seen once. A remark on this clone: Its target is unknown.

The length of the CDR3 is 16 residues. Germline V gives CDR1 SGHDT, CDR2 YYEEEE. Losses at the gene ends were 5 bases for V and 4 bases for J; bases not matched to a gene: 14. This clonotype was sampled from a boy aged 2 to 10 in good health and CMV-seronegative. The chain links TRBV5-6 to TRBJ2-7; 8 nucleotides agree with TRBD1. The sequenced sample consisted of PBMCs. The CDR3: CASSSVETGAVYEQYF. In nucleotides, the CDR3 is TGTGCCAGCAGTTCTGTAGAGACAGGGGCGGTATACGAGCAGTACTTC.